Listed here is a single T cell receptor beta chain. One junction end disagrees with the germline gene, perhaps due to a read error. Genomic DNA served as template for TCR beta VDJ and CDR3 profiling. TCRdb reanalysed the reads using MiXCR and keeps one entry per CDR3 protein. The sample lists 450,000 to 600,000 distinct CDR3 sequences, around a third occurring once. The source of the sample is a study of CD8+CD57+ T cells in acquired aplastic anemia. The germline gives CDR1 ENHRY, CDR2 SYGVKD. The CDR3 is 15 amino acids. The patients chosen for sequencing had shown expansion of CD8+CD57+ cells (detected by flow cytometry).

The receptor's source is a human donor with aplastic anemia. J is TRBJ2-1 and V is TRBV10-3; TRBD1 agrees at 7 bases. Input material: sorted CD4+, CD8+, or CD8+CD57+ T cells (not recorded which) from PBMCs. The CDR3 reads CASSIGTDPGHEQFF. The CDR3 DNA reads TGTGCCAGCAGTATTGGGACAGACCCTGGGCATGAGCAGTTCTTC.